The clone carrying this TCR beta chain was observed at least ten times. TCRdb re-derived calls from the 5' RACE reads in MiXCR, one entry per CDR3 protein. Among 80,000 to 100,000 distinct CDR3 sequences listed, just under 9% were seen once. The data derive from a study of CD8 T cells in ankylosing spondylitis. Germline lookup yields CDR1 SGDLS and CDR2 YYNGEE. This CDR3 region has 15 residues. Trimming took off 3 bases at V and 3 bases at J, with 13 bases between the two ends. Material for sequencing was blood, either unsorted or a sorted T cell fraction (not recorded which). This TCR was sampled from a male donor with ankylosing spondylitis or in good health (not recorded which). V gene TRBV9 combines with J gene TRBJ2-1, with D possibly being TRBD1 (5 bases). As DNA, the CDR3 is TGTGCCAGCAGCGCGTTAGACAGCCACTACAATGAGCAGTTCTTC. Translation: CASSALDSHYNEQFF.